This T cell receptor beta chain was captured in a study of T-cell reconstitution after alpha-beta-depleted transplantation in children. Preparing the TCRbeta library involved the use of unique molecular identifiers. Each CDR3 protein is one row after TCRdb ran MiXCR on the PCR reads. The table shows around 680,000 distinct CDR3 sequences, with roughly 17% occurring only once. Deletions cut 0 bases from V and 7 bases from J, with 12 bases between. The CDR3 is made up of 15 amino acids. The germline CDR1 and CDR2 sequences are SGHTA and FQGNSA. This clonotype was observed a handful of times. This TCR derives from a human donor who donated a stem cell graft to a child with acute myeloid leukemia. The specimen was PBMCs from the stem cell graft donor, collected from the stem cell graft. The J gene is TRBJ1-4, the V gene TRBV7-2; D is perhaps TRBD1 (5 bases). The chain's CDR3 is CASSLAGTMGEKLFF. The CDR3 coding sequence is TGTGCCAGCAGCTTAGCTGGGACCATGGGTGAAAAACTGTTTTTT.